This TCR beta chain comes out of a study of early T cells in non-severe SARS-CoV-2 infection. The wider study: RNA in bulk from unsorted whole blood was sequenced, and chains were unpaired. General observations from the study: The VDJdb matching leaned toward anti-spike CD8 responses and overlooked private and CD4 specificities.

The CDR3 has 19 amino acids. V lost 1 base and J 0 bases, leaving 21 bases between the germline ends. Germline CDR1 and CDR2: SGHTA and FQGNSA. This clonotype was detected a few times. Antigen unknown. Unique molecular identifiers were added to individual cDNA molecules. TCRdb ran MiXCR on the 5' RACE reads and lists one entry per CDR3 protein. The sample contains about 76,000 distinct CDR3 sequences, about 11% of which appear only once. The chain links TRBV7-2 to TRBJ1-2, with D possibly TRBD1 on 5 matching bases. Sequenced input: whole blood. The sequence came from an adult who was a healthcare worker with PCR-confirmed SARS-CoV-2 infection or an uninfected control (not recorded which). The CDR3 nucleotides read TGTGCCAGCAGCTTAGAGGGGTCCACAGGAGGCTTTTCTAACTATGGCTACACCTTC. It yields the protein CASSLEGSTGGFSNYGYTF.